The rows below give T cell receptor beta chains drawn from one sample of a study. TCRdb's table, derived via immunoSEQ multiplex PCR, lists solely in-frame clones and lacks some. Altogether around 54,000 clones are present, approximately 93% being singletons, with the ten largest covering around 11%. The specimen sequenced was PBMCs. The origin of the receptors is a man aged 35-49 years with rheumatoid arthritis. The CDR3 runs from the conserved cysteine through the conserved F or W. A D gene is named only where the DNA matches it firmly. Size is omitted from some rows. Given values are once, few, many or a class for expanded clones.

TRBV9	TRBJ1-4	-	-	TGTGCCAGCAGCGACTCCGGGAGAAGCGGTGAAAAACTGTTTTTT	CASSDSGRSGEKLFF
TRBV6-5	TRBJ1-1	TRBD1	-	TGTGCCAGCAGTTACATCGAGACAGGGCCGAACACTGAAGCTTTCTTT	CASSYIETGPNTEAFF
TRBV6-5	TRBJ1-1	TRBD1	-	TGTGCCAGCAGTTACACACAACAGGGGGCTGGCACTGAAGCTTTCTTT	CASSYTQQGAGTEAFF
TRBV30	TRBJ1-5	-	-	TGTGCCTGGAGTGTACTGGGCATTAGCAATCAGCCCCAGCATTTT	CAWSVLGISNQPQHF
TRBV9	TRBJ2-4	TRBD2	-	TGTGCCAGCGCTCCAGACCCGGGAGGAAACATTCAGTACTTC	CASAPDPGGNIQYF
TRBV28	TRBJ2-3	-	-	TGTGCCAGCAATAGGTGGGAGGCTAGAGATACGCAGTATTTT	CASNRWEARDTQYF
TRBV2	TRBJ2-7	-	-	TGTGCCAGCAGTGGTCGCGTGGATTTAGTCCGGCAGTACTTC	CASSGRVDLVRQYF
TRBV7-9	TRBJ1-2	TRBD1	-	TGTGCCAGCAGCTTAGGGACAGGGCACTATGGCTACACCTTC	CASSLGTGHYGYTF
TRBV28	TRBJ2-1	TRBD2	once	TGTGCCAGCAGTTTTGGTCCAAGGACTAGCGAAAGATACAATGAGCAGTTCTTC	CASSFGPRTSERYNEQFF
TRBV5-6	TRBJ1-1	-	once	TGTGCCAGCAGCTTGGATTCGTACACTGAAGCTTTCTTT	CASSLDSYTEAFF
TRBV27	TRBJ2-7	TRBD2	-	TGTGCCACCTCAGCGGGGGGCCTCCCCTACGAGCAGTACTTC	CATSAGGLPYEQYF
TRBV27	TRBJ1-3	-	-	TGTGCCAGCAGTTTATCGGGGTTCTTCTCTGGAAACACCATATATTTT	CASSLSGFFSGNTIYF
TRBV25-1	TRBJ1-3	-	-	TGTGCCAGCAGTCCGCAGGGATACACCATATATTTT	CASSPQGYTIYF
TRBV11-3	TRBJ2-2	TRBD2	once	TGTGCCAGCAGCCCGGGGAGGGTATTAGGCACCGGGGAGCTGTTTTTT	CASSPGRVLGTGELFF
TRBV6-2/TRBV6-3	TRBJ1-5	-	-	TGTGCCAGCAGTTATCGGGGTCAGGGCTACAATCAGCCCCAGCATTTT	CASSYRGQGYNQPQHF
TRBV24-1	TRBJ2-5	TRBD2	-	TGTGCCACCAGCGGGGGCGGGACTAGCGCACAAGAGACCCAGTACTTC	CATSGGGTSAQETQYF
TRBV7-9	TRBJ2-3	TRBD2	once	TGTGCCAGCTTGCGGGGGAGGGATACGCAGTATTTT	CASLRGRDTQYF
TRBV27	TRBJ1-1	-	-	TGTGCCAGCAGTTTACGAGCTCTGAACACTGAAGCTTTCTTT	CASSLRALNTEAFF
TRBV7-9	TRBJ2-7	-	-	TGTGCCAGCAGCTTAGCTCTCTACGAGCAGTACTTC	CASSLALYEQYF
TRBV7-9	TRBJ2-7	TRBD1	-	TGTGCCAGCAGCTCCCTGGGACAGGGGGCCTACGAGCAGTACTTC	CASSSLGQGAYEQYF
TRBV7-3	TRBJ1-1	-	-	TGTGCCAGCAGTGGGGCAGCACTTGAAGCTTTCTTT	CASSGAALEAFF
TRBV5-6	TRBJ2-7	-	-	TGTGCCAGCAGCTCCCTGGACGAGCAGTACTTC	CASSSLDEQYF
TRBV28	TRBJ2-5	TRBD1	-	TGTGCCAGCAGTTCGACAGGGGAAGCCCAAGAGACCCAGTACTTC	CASSSTGEAQETQYF
TRBV24-1	TRBJ2-7	-	-	TGTGCCACCAGTGATGGTGACGAGCAGTACTTC	CATSDGDEQYF
TRBV9	TRBJ1-1	-	-	TGTGCCAGCATTCACGGCTCCCCTCTGGGGGACACTGAAGCTTTCTTT	CASIHGSPLGDTEAFF
TRBV19	TRBJ2-7	TRBD2	-	TGTGCCAGTAGTAACCGACAACTAGCGGCCCCGTCCTACGAGCAGTACTTC	CASSNRQLAAPSYEQYF
TRBV19	TRBJ1-5	-	-	TGTGCCAGTAGTATATACAGTAGCAATCAGCCCCAGCATTTT	CASSIYSSNQPQHF
TRBV6-5	TRBJ2-3	TRBD1	-	TGTGCCAGCCTCAGGAAGACAGGGAGCACAGATACGCAGTATTTT	CASLRKTGSTDTQYF